The present T cell receptor beta chain was sequenced within a study of technical replicates of blood from a few donors. This table comes from immunoSEQ multiplex PCR, and its TCRdb copy is limited to in-frame clones, with some not included. The table records about 76,000 clones, over 75% of them present only once. The CDR3 consists of 13 residues. V gave up 5 bases and J gave up 8 bases; unmatched junction bases: 7. CDR1 is MNHNS and CDR2 is SASEGT in the germline V gene. Sequencing input: T cells isolated from PBMCs. The J gene is TRBJ1-2, the V gene TRBV6-1; 8 bases line up with TRBD1. This clonotype originated in a human donor in good health. The CDR3 bases are TGTGCCAGCAGTCCACAGACAGGGGACGGCTACACCTTC. Protein sequence: CASSPQTGDGYTF.